Following are 14 T cell receptor beta chains from one sample sequenced in a study of T cells in tuberculosis (dated by TCRdb to between 2017 and 2018). The library was made by the immunoSEQ multiplex PCR assay. Not all clones reach the TCRdb copy of this immuneACCESS table, which keeps in-frame sequences only. Checked studies attribute under half of the gap to unresolved V genes and leave the rest unexplained. For this sample there are approximately 34,000 clones; roughly 90% appear just once. The ten largest clones take up 2.4% of the sample. Interpreted using the paper, the time point label stands for: new active TB diagnosis, blood taken before or within 7 days of starting treatment. Specimen: PBMCs, collected at tuberculosis diagnosis. These receptors originate from an adult with tuberculosis.

J is TRBJ2-5 and V is TRBV19, with 9 nucleotides matching TRBD1. Germline-derived CDR1 and CDR2 are LNHDA and SQIVND (reference sequence). V trimming: 5 bases; J trimming: 4 bases; junction bases outside the gene matches: 8. The CDR3 spans 15 residues. CDR3 loop: CASSSSGTGLETQYF. CDR3 coding DNA: TGTGCCAGTAGTTCGTCCGGGACAGGGTTAGAGACCCAGTACTTC.

This rearrangement joins TRBV6-5 to TRBJ1-1, with 11 positions matching TRBD1. V dropped 2 bases and J dropped 6; count of bases not matched to a gene: 2. The CDR3 is 14 amino acids. Germline loops: CDR1 MNHEY, CDR2 SVGAGI. The CDR3 DNA reads TGTGCCAGCAGTTACGGGACAGGGGGGCCTGAAGCTTTCTTT. This sequence encodes CASSYGTGGPEAFF.

The V gene is TRBV7-8, the J gene TRBJ1-2; D may be TRBD1 (6 bases). Trimming took off 5 bases at V and 8 bases at J, with 15 bases between the two ends. The CDR3 length is 13 residues. Germline-derived CDR1 and CDR2 are SGHVS and FQNEAQ. CDR3: CASSPLQGGGYTF. CDR3 nucleotides: TGTGCCAGCAGCCCGTTACAGGGCGGAGGCTACACCTTC.

V gene TRBV19 combines with J gene TRBJ1-2, with D maybe TRBD1 (5 bases). The CDR3 contains 14 residues. Trimming took off 5 bases at V and 3 bases at J, with 13 bases between the two ends. CDR1 and CDR2 from the germline V gene are LNHDA and SQIVND (reference sequence). This CDR3 reads CASSAKGHHYGYTF. CDR3 DNA: TGTGCCAGTAGTGCGAAAGGACACCACTATGGCTACACCTTC.

The chain uses TRBV19 and TRBJ1-4, with no clear D. Deletions cut 5 bases from V and 13 bases from J, with 17 bases between. In germline, CDR1 is LNHDA, CDR2 SQIVND (reference sequence). The CDR3 is 13 residues long. For the CDR3, the DNA is TGTGCCAGTAGTGGATCGGCGGGTTGGAGACTGTTTTTT. Its protein is CASSGSAGWRLFF.

The gene calls are TRBV28 and TRBJ2-7; possibly TRBD1 for D (5 bases). Germline values: CDR1 MDHEN, CDR2 SYDVKM. The CDR3 is made up of 14 amino acids. V was clipped by 3 bases and J by 0 bases, with 9 bases between them. In DNA, the CDR3 is TGTGCCAGCAGTTTGACAGCGCGCTCCTACGAGCAGTACGTC. It is translated as CASSLTARSYEQYV.

The sample holds a few counts of this clone. This rearrangement joins TRBV25-1 to TRBJ2-3; 7 bases agree with TRBD1. Germline trimming cut 3 bases from V and 3 bases from J; bases unmatched to any gene: 0. The CDR3 has 13 residues. Germline V gene data show CDR1 as MGHDK and CDR2 as SYGVNS. As DNA, the CDR3 is TGTGCCAGCAGTGAGGGACAGACAGATACGCAGTATTTT. Translating it yields CASSEGQTDTQYF.

The chain links TRBV7-2 to TRBJ2-3; D is possibly TRBD2 (6 bases). V was clipped by 5 bases and J by 15 bases, with 33 bases between them. Germline V gives CDR1 SGHTA, CDR2 FQGNSA. This CDR3 is 17 amino acids long. CDR3 protein: CASSPWGVDFRDSYHYF. The CDR3 DNA reads as TGTGCCAGCAGCCCATGGGGGGTCGACTTCCGGGACTCCTATCATTATTTT.

This clone appeared a single time. The rearrangement joins TRBV15 to TRBJ2-3; 11 bases agree with TRBD2. The CDR3 has 18 amino acids. Germline lookup yields CDR1 LNHNV and CDR2 YYDKDF (reference sequence). V shed 3 bases and J 5 bases; nucleotides not matched to a gene: 13. CDR3 nucleotide sequence: TGTGCCACCAGCAGGATGGATGAGACTAGCGGGGTTGTAGATACGCAGTATTTT. Encoded protein: CATSRMDETSGVVDTQYF.

The genes are TRBV5-4 and TRBJ2-1, with unresolved D. This CDR3 is 12 amino acids long. Per the germline V gene, CDR1 is SGHNT and CDR2 is YYREEE (reference sequence). Trimming stripped 2 bases from V and 4 bases from J, with 4 bases between. The CDR3 loop reads CASSFRYNEQFF. CDR3 nucleotides: TGTGCCAGCAGCTTTCGTTACAATGAGCAGTTCTTC.

The gene calls are TRBV12-5 and TRBJ1-1, with 9 bases matching TRBD1. The germline CDR1 and CDR2 sequences are LGHNT and FRNRAP. The CDR3 covers 16 residues. V shed 0 bases and J 5 bases; nucleotides not matched to a gene: 7. The CDR3 loop is CASGLVLGQGGTEAFF. The CDR3 DNA reads TGTGCTAGTGGTTTGGTACTGGGACAGGGAGGTACTGAAGCTTTCTTT.

A single count supports this clone. This chain connects TRBV5-4 to TRBJ2-3, with 12 bases identical to TRBD2. Germline V gene data show CDR1 as SGHNT and CDR2 as YYREEE (reference sequence). Trimming removed 2 bases from V and 4 bases from J; junction bases left unmatched: 11. The length of the CDR3 is 18 residues. CDR3 in amino acids: CASSLAPSGGVRADTQYF. CDR3 in DNA: TGTGCCAGCAGCTTAGCCCCTAGCGGGGGGGTGAGGGCAGATACGCAGTATTTT.

The chain couples TRBV27 to TRBJ1-6, with 8 bases aligning to TRBD1. Germline lookup yields CDR1 MNHEY and CDR2 SMNVEV (reference sequence). The CDR3 spans 14 residues. After removal of 5 bases from V and 8 bases from J, the junction contained 5 bases not matched to a gene. The CDR3 DNA sequence: TGTGCCAGCAGTCCCTCGGACAGGGATTCACCCCTCCACTTT. Encoded protein: CASSPSDRDSPLHF.

The V call is TRBV5-4, the J call TRBJ2-7, with D possibly called TRBD1 or TRBD2 (5 bases each). Between the trimmed V and J ends, which lost 4 bases and 3 bases, there was a span of 14 bases. The CDR3 runs 14 residues. Germline V gene lookup returns CDR1 SGHNT and CDR2 YYREEE (reference sequence). The DNA of the CDR3 is TGTGCCAGCAGCGTGTGGGGGAAGGACTACGAGCAGTACGTC. Protein: CASSVWGKDYEQYV.